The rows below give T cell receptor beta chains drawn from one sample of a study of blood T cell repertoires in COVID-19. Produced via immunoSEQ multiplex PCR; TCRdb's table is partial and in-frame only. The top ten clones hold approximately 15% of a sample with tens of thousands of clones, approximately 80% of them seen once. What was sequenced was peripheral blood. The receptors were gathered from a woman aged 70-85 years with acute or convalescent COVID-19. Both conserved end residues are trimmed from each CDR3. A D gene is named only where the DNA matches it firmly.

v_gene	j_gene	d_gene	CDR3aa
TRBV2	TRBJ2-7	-	ASYSRSYEQY
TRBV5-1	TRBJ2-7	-	ASRESRLAYEQY
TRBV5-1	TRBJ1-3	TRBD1	ASSFGGRQGSGNTIY
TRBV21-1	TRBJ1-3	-	ASSRRTPSGNTIY
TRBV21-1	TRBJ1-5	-	ASSNGGGPGGKKENQPQH
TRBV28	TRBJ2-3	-	ASSLVGDLDTQY
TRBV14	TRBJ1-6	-	ASSQEQTANSPLH
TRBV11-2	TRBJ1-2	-	ASSPTGTRDYGYT
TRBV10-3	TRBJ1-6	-	AIGRGRDSPLH
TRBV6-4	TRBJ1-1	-	ASSVTENTEAF
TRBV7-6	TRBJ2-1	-	ASSLGHNEQF
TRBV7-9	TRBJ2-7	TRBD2	ASSSSAGSYEQY
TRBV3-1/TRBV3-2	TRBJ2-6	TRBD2	ASSLWGVRGRAGANVLT
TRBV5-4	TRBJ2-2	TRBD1	ASSLPPGGGGELF
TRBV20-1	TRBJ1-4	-	SASRQTTNEKLF
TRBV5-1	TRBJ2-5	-	ASSLLGGRGETQY
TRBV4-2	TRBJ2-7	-	ASSQDVGNRGEQY
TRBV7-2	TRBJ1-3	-	ASTRPGLTGNTIY
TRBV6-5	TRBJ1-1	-	ASHPTEAF
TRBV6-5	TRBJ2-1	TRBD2	ASSLTSGSGGEQF
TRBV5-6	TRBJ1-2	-	ASSLGLRDYGYT
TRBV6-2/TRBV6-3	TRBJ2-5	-	ASSYIGETQY
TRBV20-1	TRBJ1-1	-	SASFLQSGTEAF
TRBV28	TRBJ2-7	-	ASSFPRPGGYEQY
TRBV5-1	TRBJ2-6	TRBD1	ASRQGDRVGPGANVLT
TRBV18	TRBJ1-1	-	ASSPPEAPSPNTEAF
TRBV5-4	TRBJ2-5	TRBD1	ASSWGQGALETQY
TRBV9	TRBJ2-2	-	ASSPLAQTNTGELF
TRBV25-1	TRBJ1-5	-	ASSDVFVSGVSNQPQH
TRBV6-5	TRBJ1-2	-	ASSPGHHYGYT
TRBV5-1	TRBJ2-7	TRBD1	ASSPTGVNSYEQY
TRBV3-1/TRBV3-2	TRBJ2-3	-	ASSQHPLDSLGTDTQY
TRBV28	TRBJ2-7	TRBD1	ASRTGTGLSYEQY
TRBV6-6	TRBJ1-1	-	ASNLQGNTEAF
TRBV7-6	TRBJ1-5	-	ASSPQPGLPQH
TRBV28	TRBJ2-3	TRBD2	ASSSTSGRLNTQY
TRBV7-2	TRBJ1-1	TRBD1	AITGGTEAF
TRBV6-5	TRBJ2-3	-	ASRQGYTDTQY
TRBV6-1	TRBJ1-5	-	ASSEGTENQPQH
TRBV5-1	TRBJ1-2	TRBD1	ASAHRGGYT
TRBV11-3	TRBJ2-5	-	ASSLEEGDWIQETQY
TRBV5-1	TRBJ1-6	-	ASSLEAVNSPLH
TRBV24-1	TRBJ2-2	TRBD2	ATQPRLAGGRNTGELF
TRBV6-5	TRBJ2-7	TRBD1	ASSYLRQGVNYEQY
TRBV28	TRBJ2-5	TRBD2	ASSPPSGSQQETQY
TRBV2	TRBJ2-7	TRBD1	ASIWGQGIYEQY
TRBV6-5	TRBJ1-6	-	ASSPTAVGSSPLH
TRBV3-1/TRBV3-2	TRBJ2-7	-	ASSQQGPRAYEQY
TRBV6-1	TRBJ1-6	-	ASSEEVGGTYNSPLH